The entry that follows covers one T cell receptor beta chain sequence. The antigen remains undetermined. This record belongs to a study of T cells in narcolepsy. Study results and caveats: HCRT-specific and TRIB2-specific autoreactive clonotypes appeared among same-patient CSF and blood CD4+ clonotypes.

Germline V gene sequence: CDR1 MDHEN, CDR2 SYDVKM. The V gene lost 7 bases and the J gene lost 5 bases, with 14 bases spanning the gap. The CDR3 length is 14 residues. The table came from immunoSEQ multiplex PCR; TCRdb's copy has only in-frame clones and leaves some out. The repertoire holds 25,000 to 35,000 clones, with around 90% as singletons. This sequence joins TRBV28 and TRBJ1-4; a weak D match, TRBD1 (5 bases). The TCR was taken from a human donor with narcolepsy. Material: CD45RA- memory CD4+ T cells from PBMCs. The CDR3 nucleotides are TGTGCCAGCACCCAGGGACGGAGGAATGAAAAACTGTTTTTT. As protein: CASTQGRRNEKLFF.